This TCR beta chain was retrieved from a study of human T cells and chemical hapten exposure. TCRdb fed the RACE reads into MiXCR, producing one record per CDR3 protein. The data hold about 380,000 distinct CDR3 sequences, with 4% to 6% observed a single time. Germline loops: CDR1 KGHSH, CDR2 LQKENI. Trimming left V 0 bases short and J 2 bases short, with 21 bases between. The CDR3 contains 19 residues. Time point specified: pre-sensitization, week 0. The treatment was: therapeutic diphenylcyclopropenone sensitization with weekly scalp DPC. The chain links TRBV18 to TRBJ2-3; the D is unclear. Sequencing was performed on whole blood, taken in connection with sensitization to the hapten diphenylcyclopropenone (DPC). The sequence came from a woman between 45 and 65 years old with alopecia areata. Some clones in this sample may be carry-over from other donors' samples. The CDR3 DNA sequence: TGTGCCAGCTCACCACCGGTTGGGGATTCCCCAGTCCCCACAGATACGCAGTATTTT. Its translation: CASSPPVGDSPVPTDTQYF.